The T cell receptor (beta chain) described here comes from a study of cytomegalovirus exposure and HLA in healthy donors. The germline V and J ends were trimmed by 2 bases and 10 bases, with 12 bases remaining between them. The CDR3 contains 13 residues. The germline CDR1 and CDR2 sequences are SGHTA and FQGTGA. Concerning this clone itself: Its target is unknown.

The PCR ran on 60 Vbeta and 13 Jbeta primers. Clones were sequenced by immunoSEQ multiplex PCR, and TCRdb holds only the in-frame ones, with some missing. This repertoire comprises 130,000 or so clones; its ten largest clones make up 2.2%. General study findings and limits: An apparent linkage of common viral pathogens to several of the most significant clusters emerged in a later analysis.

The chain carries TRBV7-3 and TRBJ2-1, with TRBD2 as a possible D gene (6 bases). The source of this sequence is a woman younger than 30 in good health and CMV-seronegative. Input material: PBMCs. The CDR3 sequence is CASSLPPSAEQFF. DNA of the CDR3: TGTGCCAGCAGCTTACCACCTAGCGCAGAGCAGTTCTTC.